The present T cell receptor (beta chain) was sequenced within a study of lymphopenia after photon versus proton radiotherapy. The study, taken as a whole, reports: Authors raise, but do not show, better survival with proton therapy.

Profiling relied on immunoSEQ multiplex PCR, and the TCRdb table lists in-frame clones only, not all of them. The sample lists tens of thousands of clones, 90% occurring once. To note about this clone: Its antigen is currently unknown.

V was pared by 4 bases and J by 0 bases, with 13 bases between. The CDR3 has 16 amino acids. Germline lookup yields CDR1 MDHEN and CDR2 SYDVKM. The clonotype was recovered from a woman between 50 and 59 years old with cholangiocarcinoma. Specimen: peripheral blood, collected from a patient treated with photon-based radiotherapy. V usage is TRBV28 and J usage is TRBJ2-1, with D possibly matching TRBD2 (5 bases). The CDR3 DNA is TGTGCCAGCAGTTCGGGGTCTCTCAGCTCCTACAATGAGCAGTTCTTC. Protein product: CASSSGSLSSYNEQFF.